The subject of this entry is one TCR beta chain. This record belongs to a study of CD8+ T cells in alopecia areata. As for the study in general: Administration of oral tofacitinib to treated patients was at 5 to 10 mg twice daily.

From alopecia areata patients, lesional scalp punch biopsies and peripheral blood were collected. RNA extraction and reverse transcription yielded cDNA as sequencing template. Data came from immunoSEQ multiplex PCR; TCRdb stores just in-frame clones and leaves some out. This sample has tens of thousands of clones; about 45% occur once, and the top ten carry 15% to 20%. Trimming took off 5 bases at V and 1 base at J, with 13 bases between the two ends. The length of the CDR3 is 15 residues. Germline V CDR1 and CDR2: SEHNR, FQNEAQ (reference sequence). The specimen was CD8+ T cells sorted from blood, collected at week 0. This TCR derives from a human donor with alopecia areata. The rearrangement uses TRBV7-9 and TRBJ2-3; maybe TRBD2 (5 bases). Here the CDR3 reads CASSLTPGGTDTQYF. The CDR3 bases are TGTGCCAGCAGCCTAACTCCCGGGGGCACAGATACGCAGTATTTT. The complete variable domain, with remaining parts taken from reference TRBV7-9 and TRBJ2-3, reads DTGVSQNPRHKITKRGQNVTFRCDPISEHNRLYWYRQTLGQGPEFLTYFQNEAQLEKSRLLSDRFSAERPKGSFSTLEIQRTEQGDSAMYLCASSLTPGGTDTQYFGPGTRLTVL.